This T cell receptor (beta chain) emerged from a study of human T cells and chemical hapten exposure. On the study more broadly: The sensitizing agent was 2% DPC, placed on roughly 2 cm by roughly 2 cm of upper inner arm skin.

This clonotype was seen many times. Time point given: pre-sensitization, week 0. Treatment defined: therapeutic diphenylcyclopropenone sensitization with weekly scalp DPC. As originally analysed: The number of TCRs in each sample had a median of 95,638 and spanned about 20,000 to 700,000. TCRdb processed the RACE reads anew with MiXCR; each CDR3 protein has one entry. The V and J calls and clone size come from TCRdb's table, not from the authors' own analysis. Here the sample spans 350,000 to 400,000 distinct CDR3 sequences, approximately 5.1% being singletons. Germline-derived CDR1 and CDR2 are MNHEY and SVGAGI. This CDR3 has 15 amino acids. With 6 bases clipped from V and 0 bases from J, the junction kept 6 bases outside the gene matches.

The chain combines TRBV6-5 with TRBJ2-3, with 7 bases identical to TRBD2. The receptor's source is a woman aged 45-65 years with alopecia areata. Some clones in this sample may be carry-over from other donors' samples. This specimen consisted of whole blood, obtained in connection with sensitization to the hapten diphenylcyclopropenone (DPC). CDR3 sequence: CASSPGLPSTDTQYF. CDR3 DNA sequence: TGTGCCAGCAGCCCGGGACTACCAAGCACAGATACGCAGTATTTT.